Presented here are 21 T cell receptor beta chains from one specimen sequenced in a study of shared clonotypes between healthy human individuals. TCRdb's table, derived via immunoSEQ multiplex PCR, lists solely in-frame clones and lacks some. The sample yields about 1 million clones, roughly 75% seen once. Sequences were obtained from memory CD4+ T cells sorted from blood. Indicated subset: CD45RA-negative fraction. These receptors all stem from a man aged 18 to 30 in good health.

This clone was seen a handful of times. The chain has TRBV7-6 and TRBJ2-2; the D gene could be TRBD1 or TRBD2 (5 bases each). Trimming removed 7 bases at V and 6 bases at J, with 15 bases between. CDR3 length equals 14 residues. Germline lookup yields CDR1 SGHVS and CDR2 FNYEAQ. This CDR3 reads CASTNGTHAGELFF. DNA for the CDR3: TGTGCCAGCACCAACGGGACCCACGCCGGGGAGCTGTTTTTT.

The gene calls are TRBV6-1 and TRBJ2-6; 8 bases agree with TRBD1. Germline loops: CDR1 MNHNS, CDR2 SASEGT. Germline trimming cut 6 bases from V and 3 bases from J; bases unmatched to any gene: 4. The CDR3 length is 15 residues. Written as DNA, the CDR3 is TGTGCCAGCAGACGGACAGGGTTTGGGGCCAACGTCCTGACTTTC. Amino acids: CASRRTGFGANVLTF.

This clone was counted a single time. This rearrangement joins TRBV30 to TRBJ2-5, with TRBD2 identical over 8 bases. The CDR3 consists of 14 residues. V shed 7 bases and J 1 base; nucleotides not matched to a gene: 8. Germline CDR1 GTSNPN, CDR2 SVGIG (reference sequence). The CDR3 DNA follows: TGTGCCTCCAGGCGGCGGGGGGTCCAAGAGACCCAGTACTTC. Translated: CASRRRGVQETQYF.

Note on this clone: Other DNA sequences within the sample encode an identical CDR3. This chain links TRBV30 with TRBJ2-5; D ambiguous. Per the germline V gene, CDR1 is GTSNPN and CDR2 is SVGIG (reference sequence). The CDR3 spans 13 residues. The V end lost 5 bases, the J end lost 1 base, and 11 bases lay between the germline ends. CDR3 coding DNA: TGTGCCTGGTCCCGCGGAGTCCAAGAGACCCAGTACTTC. This encodes CAWSRGVQETQYF.

V usage is TRBV6-1 and J usage is TRBJ2-7; unclear D gene. This CDR3 spans 14 amino acids. The V and J ends lost 3 bases and 3 bases respectively, with 12 bases between them. CDR1 MNHNS and CDR2 SASEGT come from the germline V gene. The CDR3 spells CASSDSSGIYEQYF. The CDR3 coding sequence is TGTGCCAGCAGTGACTCTTCAGGAATCTACGAGCAGTACTTC.

The chain carries TRBV5-6 and TRBJ2-3; D is perhaps TRBD2 (5 bases). The germline gives CDR1 SGHDT, CDR2 YYEEEE. This CDR3 has 16 residues. The V end was cut by 4 bases, the J end by 4 bases, with 19 bases between. The CDR3 DNA reads TGTGCCAGCAGCGCGGGCCTGTTGAACGGGGCAGATACGCAGTATTTT. Its translation is CASSAGLLNGADTQYF.

This clone was counted a few times. The chain employs TRBV10-3 and TRBJ2-1; 11 bases line up with TRBD2. This CDR3 spans 15 amino acids. J was trimmed by 7 bases and V by 3 bases; bases with no gene match: 5. Germline CDR1 ENHRY, CDR2 SYGVKD. CDR3 sequence (DNA): TGTGCCATCAGTGAAGTGGCTAGCGGGGGGAATGAGCAGTTCTTC. Amino acid sequence: CAISEVASGGNEQFF.

The V call is TRBV28, the J call TRBJ2-1; D gene uncertain. This CDR3 has 11 residues. V was cut by 7 bases and J by 9 bases, with 10 bases left in between. Germline V lookup: CDR1 MDHEN, CDR2 SYDVKM. CDR3 nucleotide sequence: TGTGCCAGCATCTCGGGCAGTGAGCAGTTCTTC. It is translated as CASISGSEQFF.

This clone came up a few times. This chain joins TRBV6-5 and TRBJ1-1; a weak D match, TRBD1 (6 bases). The germline V gene encodes CDR1 MNHEY and CDR2 SVGAGI. The ends were cut back, 6 bases at V and 4 bases at J, with 12 bases in the middle. The CDR3 spans 13 residues. CDR3: CASRRGDATEAFF. DNA of the CDR3: TGTGCCAGCAGAAGGGGGGACGCCACTGAAGCTTTCTTT.

Ten or more counts support this clone. The CDR3 nucleotides are TGCAGCGTTGAAACAGTGAGCTCCTACGAGCAGTACTTC. Amino acids: CSVETVSSYEQYF. The rearrangement joins TRBV29-1 to TRBJ2-7; D unclear. This CDR3 is 13 amino acids long. Germline V gene lookup returns CDR1 SQVTM and CDR2 ANQGSEA. V lost 2 bases, J lost 0 bases, and 8 bases lay in between.

The genes are TRBV7-8 and TRBJ1-2, with D maybe TRBD1 (5 bases). The CDR3 sequence is 15 residues long. V lost 0 bases to trimming and J lost 1 base, with 9 bases between them. The germline CDR1 and CDR2 sequences are SGHVS and FQNEAQ. CDR3 bases: TGTGCCAGCAGCTTAGCCTTGGGGGATAACTATGGCTACACCTTC. Translated: CASSLALGDNYGYTF.

The chain combines TRBV7-2 with TRBJ2-7, with D hard to call. Germline CDR1 and CDR2: SGHTA and FQGNSA. This CDR3 is built from 14 residues. V shed 3 bases and J shed 2 bases, with 11 bases lying between them. Here the CDR3 DNA reads TGTGCCAGCAGCTTTGGCAGGCCACCCTACGAGCAGTACTTC. Translation: CASSFGRPPYEQYF.

This chain connects TRBV19 to TRBJ2-3; TRBD2 matches 8 bases. V lost 3 bases, J lost 2 bases, and 4 bases stayed unmatched. The germline gives CDR1 LNHDA, CDR2 SQIVND (reference sequence). The CDR3 is made up of 15 amino acids. The chain's CDR3 is CASSISSGYTDTQYF. The CDR3 nucleotides read TGTGCCAGTAGTATCTCTAGCGGGTACACAGATACGCAGTATTTT.

V is TRBV27 and J is TRBJ2-5; D not resolved. The J call may be in error: the DNA end matches TRBJ2-7 better. This CDR3 is built from 15 residues. CDR1 is MNHEY, CDR2 SMNVEV, per germline (reference sequence). CDR3 DNA: TGTGCCAGCAGTTTAGGTGGCGGAAACTCCTACGAGCAGTACTTC. Translation gives CASSLGGGNSYEQYF.

The table lists this clone with a count of one. V usage is TRBV15 and J usage is TRBJ2-7; perhaps D is TRBD1 or TRBD2 (5 bases each). V lost 1 base, J lost 2 bases, and 9 bases lay in between. Per germline, CDR1 LNHNV and CDR2 YYDKDF (reference sequence). This CDR3 is built from 14 residues. CDR3 sequence: CATSRVRGAYEQYF. DNA of the CDR3: TGTGCCACCAGCAGAGTCCGAGGGGCCTACGAGCAGTACTTC.

V is TRBV18 and J is TRBJ1-2; possibly TRBD1 for D (5 bases). The V gene's germline CDR1 is KGHSH and CDR2 LQKENI. V lost 0 bases to trimming and J lost 7 bases, with 12 bases between them. The CDR3 is 14 residues long. The DNA of the CDR3 is TGTGCCAGCTCACCACCCGCAGGGACGGGTGGCTACACCTTC. This codes for CASSPPAGTGGYTF.

This chain joins TRBV5-1 and TRBJ1-1; 7 positions match TRBD1. Germline CDR1 and CDR2: SGHRS and YFSETQ. V lost 3 bases and J lost 4; bases outside the gene matches: 6. CDR3 length: 14 residues. DNA for the CDR3: TGCGCCAGCAGCTCCACAGGGGTCGGCACTGAAGCTTTCTTT. It codes for CASSSTGVGTEAFF.

This clone was seen just once. The V and J genes are TRBV18 and TRBJ2-7; 9 nucleotides align to TRBD1. CDR1 and CDR2 (germline): KGHSH, LQKENI. J gave up 5 bases and V 0 bases, and 5 bases lay outside the gene matches. This CDR3 has 15 amino acids. The CDR3 loop is CASSPPRTGVDEQYF. The CDR3 bases are TGTGCCAGCTCACCACCTCGGACAGGGGTTGACGAGCAGTACTTC.

The chain couples TRBV4-1 to TRBJ2-7, with D unclear. CDR3 size: 13 residues. The germline V gene encodes CDR1 MGHRA and CDR2 YSYEKL. The ends were cut back, 1 base at V and 3 bases at J, with 7 bases in the middle. DNA of the CDR3: TGCGCCAGCAGCCAAGCGGACGGCTACGAGCAGTACTTC. Translating gives CASSQADGYEQYF.

Ten or more counts support this clone. The sample contains more than one DNA sequence encoding this CDR3. V gene TRBV6-5 combines with J gene TRBJ2-6; no definite D call. V shed 4 bases and J shed 1 base, with 11 bases lying between them. CDR3 length: 16 amino acids. Germline assignment: CDR1 MNHEY and CDR2 SVGAGI. The CDR3 coding sequence is TGTGCCAGCAGTTGGTTAAAGGCGTCTGGGGCCAACGTCCTGACTTTC. Protein product: CASSWLKASGANVLTF.

V gene TRBV6-5 combines with J gene TRBJ1-6; 9 positions match TRBD1. The CDR3 extends over 15 amino acids. Trimming removed 4 bases from V and 3 bases from J; junction bases left unmatched: 1. The germline CDR1 and CDR2 sequences are MNHEY and SVGAGI. The CDR3 DNA follows: TGTGCCAGCAGTTGGGGACAGGGCTATAATTCACCCCTCCACTTT. It encodes CASSWGQGYNSPLHF.